Presented here are 22 T cell receptor beta chains from one specimen sequenced in a study of OX40 agonist ivuxolimab in advanced cancers. Measured with immunoSEQ multiplex PCR; TCRdb has only the in-frame clones, and not every one. The data show approximately 61,000 clones, with around 90% seen just once and less than 0.45% held by the top ten. The sample in question was CD4+ or CD8+ T cells sorted from blood, obtained in a trial of the OX40 agonist ivuxolimab. These TCRs come from an adult with an advanced solid tumor such as melanoma, head and neck, liver or kidney cancer.

V usage is TRBV5-1 and J usage is TRBJ2-5, with 13 bases lining up with TRBD2. The CDR3 has 15 amino acids. Germline V gene sequence: CDR1 SGHRS, CDR2 YFSETQ. V shed 4 bases and J 3 bases; nucleotides not matched to a gene: 3. The CDR3 DNA is TGCGCCAGCAGCCGCGGGACTAGCGGGGAAGAGACCCAGTACTTC. Its translation: CASSRGTSGEETQYF. The full variable domain, its missing parts supplied by reference TRBV5-1 and TRBJ2-5, is KAGVTQTPRYLIKTRGQQVTLSCSPISGHRSVSWYQQTPGQGLQFLFEYFSETQRNKGNFPGRFSGRQFSNSRSEMNVSTLELGDSALYLCASSRGTSGEETQYFGPGTRLLVL.

The chain couples TRBV9 to TRBJ2-5; 10 bases fit TRBD1. This CDR3 has 16 amino acids. CDR1 and CDR2 from the germline V gene are SGDLS and YYNGEE. Trimming cost V 4 bases and J 5 bases; bases outside gene matches: 11. The CDR3 DNA is TGTGCCAGCAGCACCAGTTGGGGACAGGGGTTCGAGACCCAGTACTTC. It is translated as CASSTSWGQGFETQYF.

The chain couples TRBV27 to TRBJ2-7; D is tentatively TRBD1 or TRBD2 (5 bases each). Deletions cut 0 bases from V and 7 bases from J, with 13 bases between. CDR3 size: 14 residues. From germline, CDR1 is MNHEY and CDR2 SMNVEV (reference sequence). The CDR3: CASSLSGASGEQYF. DNA for the CDR3: TGTGCCAGCAGTTTATCGGGAGCCTCAGGGGAGCAGTACTTC.

The chain uses TRBV19 and TRBJ1-4; D gene unclear. Trimming left V 3 bases short and J 7 bases short, with 9 bases between. The CDR3 has 13 residues. Germline loops: CDR1 LNHDA, CDR2 SQIVND (reference sequence). CDR3 in DNA: TGTGCCAGTAGTATGATTACGGCTGAAAAACTGTTTTTT. This gives the protein CASSMITAEKLFF. The full variable domain, in which reference TRBV19 and TRBJ1-4 provide the parts outside the CDR3, is DGGITQSPKYLFRKEGQNVTLSCEQNLNHDAMYWYRQDPGQGLRLIYYSQIVNDFQKGDIAEGYSVSREKKESFPLTVTSAQKNPTAFYLCASSMITAEKLFFGSGTQLSVL.

The J gene is TRBJ1-3, the V gene TRBV19; D gene uncertain. CDR1 is LNHDA and CDR2 is SQIVND in the germline V gene (reference sequence). The CDR3 spans 16 residues. V dropped 1 base and J dropped 0 bases, with 10 bases sitting between them. CDR3 protein: CASSIAAVFSGNTIYF. The CDR3 DNA sequence: TGTGCCAGTAGTATAGCGGCGGTTTTCTCTGGAAACACCATATATTTT.

The chain recombines TRBV5-1 with TRBJ2-1, with 7 bases matching TRBD1. The germline V gene encodes CDR1 SGHRS and CDR2 YFSETQ. V trimming: 4 bases; J trimming: 9 bases; junction bases outside the gene matches: 7. CDR3 length: 13 amino acids. CDR3 sequence reads: CASSPGQAGEQFF. In DNA, the CDR3 is TGCGCCAGCAGCCCTGGACAGGCAGGTGAGCAGTTCTTC.

The chain joins TRBV6-1 to TRBJ2-7; TRBD1 aligns across 7 bases. Germline CDR1 is MNHNS and CDR2 is SASEGT. The trim removed 4 bases at V and 5 bases at J, leaving 8 bases unmatched. This CDR3 contains 14 residues. The CDR3 region is CASSATGTSDEQYF. CDR3 DNA sequence: TGTGCCAGCAGTGCGACAGGGACGTCGGACGAGCAGTACTTC.

V is TRBV5-1 and J is TRBJ1-2, with D perhaps matching TRBD1 (6 bases). The CDR3 is made up of 13 amino acids. Trimming pared 2 bases from V and 6 bases from J, leaving 11 bases between. Germline-derived CDR1 and CDR2 are SGHRS and YFSETQ. CDR3 in amino acids: CASSLEGVDGYTF. CDR3 sequence (DNA): TGCGCCAGCAGCTTAGAGGGGGTCGATGGCTACACCTTC.

The chain combines TRBV19 with TRBJ1-5, with D perhaps TRBD1 (5 bases). V was shortened by 3 bases and J by 6 bases, with 15 bases between the two germline ends. Germline values: CDR1 LNHDA, CDR2 SQIVND (reference sequence). The CDR3 length is 15 residues. The DNA for the CDR3 is TGTGCCAGTAGTATCTCCGGGGGGAAGGGTCAGCCCCAGCATTTT. It encodes CASSISGGKGQPQHF.

The chain couples TRBV6-5 to TRBJ1-2; TRBD1 agrees at 9 bases. With 6 bases clipped from V and 3 bases from J, the junction kept 5 bases outside the gene matches. The CDR3 has 14 amino acids. Germline CDR1 and CDR2: MNHEY and SVGAGI. The CDR3 DNA reads as TGTGCCAGCAGGTCCGGGACAGGGTACTATGGCTACACCTTC. This gives the protein CASRSGTGYYGYTF.

This chain joins TRBV7-9 and TRBJ2-3, with 15 nucleotides matching TRBD2. This CDR3 region has 17 residues. V gave up 3 bases and J gave up 0 bases; unmatched junction bases: 1. Germline CDR1 reads SEHNR; CDR2 reads FQNEAQ (reference sequence). In DNA, the CDR3 is TGTGCCAGCAGCTTGGGGACTAGCGGGGGGAGCACAGATACGCAGTATTTT. Translation: CASSLGTSGGSTDTQYF. The whole variable domain, filled in from reference TRBV7-9 and TRBJ2-3, reads DTGVSQNPRHKITKRGQNVTFRCDPISEHNRLYWYRQTLGQGPEFLTYFQNEAQLEKSRLLSDRFSAERPKGSFSTLEIQRTEQGDSAMYLCASSLGTSGGSTDTQYFGPGTRLTVL.

The chain joins TRBV7-3 to TRBJ1-1, with TRBD1 as a possible D gene (5 bases). The V gene's germline CDR1 is SGHTA and CDR2 FQGTGA. The CDR3 totals 13 residues. V was cut by 2 bases and J by 5 bases, with 9 bases left in between. DNA of the CDR3: TGTGCCAGCAGCTTAGGGGGTTCGACTGAAGCTTTCTTT. Its translation is CASSLGGSTEAFF. Complete variable domain (other parts from reference TRBV7-3 and TRBJ1-1): GAGVSQTPSNKVTEKGKYVELRCDPISGHTALYWYRQSLGQGPEFLIYFQGTGAADDSGLPNDRFFAVRPEGSVSTLKIQRTERGDSAVYLCASSLGGSTEAFFGQGTRLTVV.

The V call is TRBV27, the J call TRBJ2-7; 10 bases match TRBD2. The J segment lost 3 bases and the V segment lost 5 bases, leaving 4 bases of the junction unmatched. Germline V lookup: CDR1 MNHEY, CDR2 SMNVEV (reference sequence). There are 14 residues in the CDR3. The CDR3 reads CASSTRTSGYEQYF. In nucleotides, the CDR3 is TGTGCCAGCAGTACACGGACTAGCGGCTACGAGCAGTACTTC.

This clone counts as medium-sized. The chain joins TRBV9 to TRBJ1-1; weak D call: TRBD1 (5 bases). The CDR3 extends over 13 amino acids. V was trimmed by 4 bases and J by 1 base, leaving 8 bases between them. Germline loops: CDR1 SGDLS, CDR2 YYNGEE. CDR3 amino acids: CASSLTGNTEAFF. CDR3 nucleotide sequence: TGTGCCAGCAGCCTAACAGGGAACACTGAAGCTTTCTTT.

J is TRBJ2-3 and V is TRBV6-6; tentatively, D is TRBD2 (5 bases). The CDR3 is 14 amino acids. Germline loops: CDR1 MNHNY, CDR2 SVGAGI (reference sequence). V shed 2 bases and J shed 1 base, with 7 bases lying between them. For the CDR3, the DNA is TGTGCCAGCAGTTACGTGCGGGGCACAGATACGCAGTATTTT. Protein product: CASSYVRGTDTQYF.

This clone was detected a few times. This sequence joins TRBV19 and TRBJ2-4; D is possibly TRBD1 (6 bases). The germline gives CDR1 LNHDA, CDR2 SQIVND (reference sequence). The germline V and J ends were trimmed by 5 bases and 1 base, with 15 bases remaining between them. CDR3 length: 16 amino acids. Here the CDR3 reads CASSQGGREAKNIQYF. As DNA, the CDR3 is TGTGCCAGTAGTCAAGGGGGTAGGGAGGCCAAAAACATTCAGTACTTC.

The gene calls are TRBV5-4 and TRBJ1-2; 8 bases align to TRBD1. CDR3 size: 14 residues. Germline V CDR1 and CDR2: SGHNT, YYREEE (reference sequence). V shed 4 bases, J shed 7 bases, and the junction held 9 bases outside the gene matches. CDR3 DNA sequence: TGTGCCAGCAGCGCTACAGGGGGTTGGGGTGGCTACACCTTC. It codes for CASSATGGWGGYTF. Full variable domain (missing parts from reference TRBV5-4 and TRBJ1-2): ETGVTQSPTHLIKTRGQQVTLRCSSQSGHNTVSWYQQALGQGPQFIFQYYREEENGRGNFPPRFSGLQFPNYSSELNVNALELDDSALYLCASSATGGWGGYTFGSGTRLTVV.

Only a few counts were recorded for this clone. This chain uses TRBV2 with TRBJ1-5; 7 bases match TRBD1. The trim removed 6 bases at V and 2 bases at J, leaving 7 bases unmatched. CDR1 is SNHLY, CDR2 FYNNEI, per germline. The CDR3 consists of 15 residues. The CDR3 here is CASSRTGFGNQPQHF. The CDR3 bases are TGTGCCAGCAGCCGGACAGGCTTTGGCAATCAGCCCCAGCATTTT.

The CDR3 sequence: CATLLGGSNTEAFF. DNA for the CDR3: TGTGCCACCCTATTGGGCGGCTCGAACACTGAAGCTTTCTTT. The chain joins TRBV18 to TRBJ1-1; D is unclear. Per the germline V gene, CDR1 is KGHSH and CDR2 is LQKENI. The length of the CDR3 is 14 residues. With 10 bases removed from V and 1 base from J, the gap between germline ends came to 16 bases.

This clone was seen only once. This chain joins TRBV29-1 and TRBJ2-7, with a tentative D call TRBD2 (6 bases). CDR1 and CDR2 (germline): SQVTM, ANQGSEA. The CDR3 spans 16 residues. Deletions cut 1 base from V and 2 bases from J, with 18 bases between. The CDR3 sequence is CSVEGQLGGFPYEQYF. The CDR3, as DNA: TGCAGCGTTGAAGGCCAATTGGGGGGATTCCCCTACGAGCAGTACTTC.

This chain connects TRBV4-1 to TRBJ1-1; no clear D gene. This CDR3 comprises 12 residues. The V and J ends lost 5 bases and 0 bases respectively, with 4 bases between them. CDR1 and CDR2 (germline): MGHRA, YSYEKL. The CDR3 here is CASSIVNTEAFF. DNA of the CDR3: TGCGCCAGCAGCATAGTGAACACTGAAGCTTTCTTT.

The genes are TRBV18 and TRBJ1-5, with a possible D match to TRBD1 (5 bases). From germline, CDR1 is KGHSH and CDR2 LQKENI. V lost 2 bases to trimming and J lost 1 base, with 9 bases between them. The CDR3 has 15 residues. CDR3 bases: TGTGCCAGCTCACCAAAGGCAGGGAGCAATCAGCCCCAGCATTTT. Translated: CASSPKAGSNQPQHF.